A selection of T cell receptor beta chains follows, all from one sample in a study of CD8+CD57+ T cells in acquired aplastic anemia. TCRdb independently ran MiXCR on the reads; one entry per CDR3 protein. Of about 190,000 distinct CDR3 sequences listed, around half were seen once; the top ten hold around 8.8%. The sequencing input was sorted CD4+, CD8+, or CD8+CD57+ T cells (not recorded which) from PBMCs. The receptors shown here come from a human donor with aplastic anemia. CDR3s include the opening cysteine and the closing phenylalanine or tryptophan. D genes are given only for firm matches. For some rows the clone size is stated as once, few or many, or as a class when expanded; others skip it.

D gene: NA
J gene: TRBJ1-2
V gene: TRBV12-3/TRBV12-4
clone size: NA
CDR3 length: 13
CDR3 protein: CASRNPGAGGYTF
CDR3 DNA: TGTGCCAGCCGTAACCCAGGGGCGGGAGGCTACACCTTC

D gene: NA
J gene: TRBJ1-5
V gene: TRBV7-8
clone size: NA
CDR3 length: 12
CDR3 protein: CASSLDAQPQHF
CDR3 DNA: TGTGCCAGCAGCTTAGATGCTCAGCCCCAGCATTTT

D gene: NA
J gene: TRBJ2-1
V gene: TRBV2
clone size: NA
CDR3 length: 14
CDR3 protein: CASTRDMTYNEQFF
CDR3 DNA: TGTGCCAGCACCCGGGACATGACATACAATGAGCAGTTCTTC

D gene: TRBD1
J gene: TRBJ1-2
V gene: TRBV10-3
clone size: NA
CDR3 length: 14
CDR3 protein: CATSNDRQGNGYTF
CDR3 DNA: TGTGCCACCAGTAACGATCGACAGGGGAACGGCTACACCTTC

D gene: NA
J gene: TRBJ2-5
V gene: TRBV2
clone size: NA
CDR3 length: 13
CDR3 protein: CASTSGAGETQYF
CDR3 DNA: TGTGCCAGCACTTCGGGCGCAGGAGAGACCCAGTACTTC

D gene: NA
J gene: TRBJ2-1
V gene: TRBV2
clone size: NA
CDR3 length: 12
CDR3 protein: CASIGSYNEQFF
CDR3 DNA: TGTGCCAGCATAGGTTCCTACAATGAGCAGTTCTTC

D gene: NA
J gene: TRBJ1-3
V gene: TRBV6-1
clone size: many
CDR3 length: 13
CDR3 protein: CASKGPSGNTIYF
CDR3 DNA: TGTGCCAGCAAGGGTCCCTCTGGAAACACCATATATTTT

D gene: NA
J gene: TRBJ1-1
V gene: TRBV6-1
clone size: NA
CDR3 length: 16
CDR3 protein: CASSPSDFPFGTEAFF
CDR3 DNA: TGTGCCAGCAGTCCATCGGACTTTCCCTTTGGCACTGAAGCTTTCTTT

D gene: TRBD2
J gene: TRBJ2-5
V gene: TRBV7-2
clone size: many
CDR3 length: 17
CDR3 protein: CASSLRGGRAAGETQYF
CDR3 DNA: TGTGCCAGCAGCTTACGGGGCGGGAGGGCCGCTGGGGAGACCCAGTACTTC

D gene: NA
J gene: TRBJ1-3
V gene: TRBV11-1
clone size: NA
CDR3 length: 17
CDR3 protein: CASSLHGVEVAGNTIYF
CDR3 DNA: TGTGCCAGCAGCCTGCACGGGGTAGAAGTGGCTGGAAACACCATATATTTT

D gene: NA
J gene: TRBJ2-6
V gene: TRBV11-1
clone size: NA
CDR3 length: 18
CDR3 protein: CASSLSGPGNSGANVLTF
CDR3 DNA: TGTGCCAGCAGCTTAAGTGGACCAGGGAACTCTGGGGCCAACGTCCTGACTTTC

D gene: TRBD1
J gene: TRBJ1-1
V gene: TRBV10-1
clone size: NA
CDR3 length: 14
CDR3 protein: CASSGTGKSTEAFF
CDR3 DNA: TGCGCCAGCAGTGGGACAGGGAAGTCAACTGAAGCTTTCTTT

D gene: NA
J gene: TRBJ2-7
V gene: TRBV18
clone size: NA
CDR3 length: 16
CDR3 protein: CASSPYKPDVSYEQYF
CDR3 DNA: TGTGCCAGCTCACCCTACAAACCGGACGTATCCTACGAGCAGTACTTC

D gene: TRBD1
J gene: TRBJ1-1
V gene: TRBV25-1
clone size: NA
CDR3 length: 17
CDR3 protein: CASSEGTGDRSDTEAFF
CDR3 DNA: TGCGCCAGCAGTGAGGGGACAGGGGATAGATCGGACACTGAAGCTTTCTTT

D gene: TRBD1
J gene: TRBJ2-1
V gene: TRBV7-2
clone size: once
CDR3 length: 15
CDR3 protein: CASSLRQGARDEQFF
CDR3 DNA: TGTGCCAGCAGCCTAAGACAGGGGGCTCGGGATGAGCAGTTCTTC

D gene: NA
J gene: TRBJ1-6
V gene: TRBV2
clone size: NA
CDR3 length: 14
CDR3 protein: CASSGRGGNSPLHF
CDR3 DNA: TGTGCCAGCAGTGGCCGGGGGGGTAATTCACCCCTCCACTTT

D gene: NA
J gene: TRBJ1-1
V gene: TRBV19
clone size: NA
CDR3 length: 14
CDR3 protein: CASSIATGTTEAFF
CDR3 DNA: TGTGCCAGTAGTATCGCTACAGGGACCACTGAAGCTTTCTTT

D gene: NA
J gene: TRBJ2-7
V gene: TRBV9
clone size: many
CDR3 length: 16
CDR3 protein: CASSPSPGTESYEQYF
CDR3 DNA: TGTGCCAGCAGCCCCAGCCCCGGGACGGAGTCCTACGAGCAGTACTTC

D gene: NA
J gene: TRBJ2-2
V gene: TRBV5-1
clone size: NA
CDR3 length: 15
CDR3 protein: CASSLLRVDTGELFF
CDR3 DNA: TGCGCCAGCAGCTTACTCAGGGTGGACACCGGGGAGCTGTTTTTT

D gene: TRBD1
J gene: TRBJ1-4
V gene: TRBV24-1
clone size: few
CDR3 length: 17
CDR3 protein: CATSQGQGAYQGEKLFF
CDR3 DNA: TGTGCCACCAGCCAGGGACAGGGGGCCTATCAGGGTGAAAAACTGTTTTTT

D gene: NA
J gene: TRBJ2-7
V gene: TRBV20-1
clone size: few
CDR3 length: 13
CDR3 protein: CSVNAKGVYEQYF
CDR3 DNA: TGCAGTGTTAACGCCAAGGGTGTCTACGAGCAGTACTTC

D gene: NA
J gene: TRBJ2-3
V gene: TRBV6-1
clone size: many
CDR3 length: 18
CDR3 protein: CASSPFPFTGMWTDTQYF
CDR3 DNA: TGTGCCAGCAGTCCCTTCCCTTTTACAGGGATGTGGACAGATACGCAGTATTTT

D gene: NA
J gene: TRBJ1-6
V gene: TRBV7-9
clone size: NA
CDR3 length: 13
CDR3 protein: CASSSSLGSPLHF
CDR3 DNA: TGTGCCAGCAGCTCCAGCCTAGGGTCACCCCTCCACTTT

D gene: TRBD1
J gene: TRBJ2-5
V gene: TRBV5-5
clone size: many
CDR3 length: 13
CDR3 protein: CASKNTGGETQYF
CDR3 DNA: TGTGCCAGCAAAAATACAGGGGGAGAGACCCAGTACTTC

D gene: TRBD1
J gene: TRBJ1-6
V gene: TRBV11-2
clone size: many
CDR3 length: 16
CDR3 protein: CASSARTGSTNSPLHF
CDR3 DNA: TGTGCCAGCAGCGCCCGGACAGGGTCTACCAATTCACCCCTCCACTTT

D gene: TRBD1
J gene: TRBJ1-1
V gene: TRBV6-1
clone size: NA
CDR3 length: 16
CDR3 protein: CASRPIPGTANTEAFF
CDR3 DNA: TGTGCCAGCAGACCAATTCCCGGGACAGCGAACACTGAAGCTTTCTTT

D gene: NA
J gene: TRBJ2-3
V gene: TRBV6-5
clone size: many
CDR3 length: 13
CDR3 protein: CASSYQEGGTQYF
CDR3 DNA: TGTGCCAGCAGTTACCAGGAGGGGGGTACGCAGTATTTT

D gene: TRBD1
J gene: TRBJ1-1
V gene: TRBV20-1
clone size: NA
CDR3 length: 13
CDR3 protein: CSASRTGATEAFF
CDR3 DNA: TGCAGTGCTAGCCGGACAGGGGCGACTGAAGCTTTCTTT

D gene: TRBD1
J gene: TRBJ2-7
V gene: TRBV7-2
clone size: few
CDR3 length: 14
CDR3 protein: CASSLAGQAYEQYF
CDR3 DNA: TGTGCCAGCAGCTTAGCGGGACAGGCCTACGAGCAGTACTTC

D gene: NA
J gene: TRBJ1-1
V gene: TRBV10-3
clone size: NA
CDR3 length: 15
CDR3 protein: CAIGGSAVSNTEAFF
CDR3 DNA: TGTGCCATCGGTGGGTCGGCAGTATCGAACACTGAAGCTTTCTTT

D gene: NA
J gene: TRBJ2-1
V gene: TRBV24-1
clone size: NA
CDR3 length: 13
CDR3 protein: CATSDWGANEQFF
CDR3 DNA: TGTGCCACCAGTGATTGGGGGGCGAATGAGCAGTTCTTC

D gene: NA
J gene: TRBJ1-1
V gene: TRBV19
clone size: NA
CDR3 length: 12
CDR3 protein: CASSTGRLEAFF
CDR3 DNA: TGTGCCAGTAGTACCGGACGGCTTGAAGCTTTCTTT

D gene: TRBD2
J gene: TRBJ2-1
V gene: TRBV2
clone size: few
CDR3 length: 15
CDR3 protein: CASIVGGFVGNEQFF
CDR3 DNA: TGTGCCAGCATCGTGGGAGGGTTTGTGGGGAATGAGCAGTTCTTC

D gene: TRBD2
J gene: TRBJ2-7
V gene: TRBV2
clone size: many
CDR3 length: 15
CDR3 protein: CASSLAGGRYDEQYF
CDR3 DNA: TGTGCCAGCAGCCTAGCGGGAGGACGGTACGACGAGCAGTACTTC

D gene: TRBD1
J gene: TRBJ2-7
V gene: TRBV10-2
clone size: many
CDR3 length: 13
CDR3 protein: CASTGTGDGEQYF
CDR3 DNA: TGCGCCAGCACCGGGACAGGGGACGGTGAGCAGTACTTC

D gene: TRBD1
J gene: TRBJ1-1
V gene: TRBV7-6
clone size: NA
CDR3 length: 13
CDR3 protein: CASSLGQGKEAFF
CDR3 DNA: TGTGCCAGCAGCTTAGGACAGGGCAAGGAAGCTTTCTTT

D gene: TRBD1
J gene: TRBJ2-7
V gene: TRBV20-1
clone size: NA
CDR3 length: 15
CDR3 protein: CSARATGTDSYEQYF
CDR3 DNA: TGCAGTGCTAGAGCTACCGGGACAGACTCCTACGAGCAGTACTTC

D gene: NA
J gene: TRBJ1-1
V gene: TRBV5-1
clone size: many
CDR3 length: 14
CDR3 protein: CASSFKYGDTEAFF
CDR3 DNA: TGCGCCAGCAGCTTTAAGTACGGGGACACTGAAGCTTTCTTT